The 4 T cell receptor beta chains listed next were all sequenced from one sample in a study of cytomegalovirus exposure and HLA in healthy donors. Profiled with immunoSEQ multiplex PCR; TCRdb holds only in-frame clones, not every one. The data hold 300,000 to 400,000 clones, with over 75% observed a single time. Input material: PBMCs. These receptor sequences come from a man younger than 40 in good health and CMV-seronegative.

The gene calls are TRBV5-8 and TRBJ1-5; 8 nucleotides agree with TRBD1. From germline, CDR1 is SGHTS and CDR2 YDEGEE. The length of the CDR3 is 14 residues. J was trimmed by 4 bases and V by 4 bases; bases with no gene match: 4. For the CDR3, the DNA is TGTGCCAGCAGCCGGACAGGGAGTAATCAGCCCCAGCATTTT. This translates into CASSRTGSNQPQHF.

The V call is TRBV6-1, the J call TRBJ1-5, with unresolved D. Trimming took 8 bases from V and 6 from J, leaving 17 bases between them. Germline CDR1 MNHNS, CDR2 SASEGT. The CDR3 length is 14 residues. The CDR3 here is CASRTREVGQPQHF. The CDR3 nucleotides are TGTGCCAGCCGCACCCGGGAGGTGGGTCAGCCCCAGCATTTT.

This clone was detected a few times. V usage is TRBV2 and J usage is TRBJ2-1; possibly TRBD1 for D (6 bases). This CDR3 region has 13 residues. Trimming took 7 bases from V and 7 from J, leaving 14 bases between them. The V gene's germline CDR1 is SNHLY and CDR2 FYNNEI. This chain's CDR3 is CASTMTGRNEQFF. The CDR3 DNA follows: TGTGCCAGCACTATGACAGGACGTAATGAGCAGTTCTTC.

The CDR3 sequence: CASSPTGIATNEKLFF. The CDR3 coding sequence is TGTGCCAGCAGCCCTACAGGAATTGCAACTAATGAAAAACTGTTTTTT. The chain uses TRBV14 and TRBJ1-4; D may be TRBD1 (5 bases). The CDR3 spans 16 residues. The germline V and J ends were trimmed by 4 bases and 0 bases, with 12 bases remaining between them. Per the germline V gene, CDR1 is SGHDN and CDR2 is FVKESK.